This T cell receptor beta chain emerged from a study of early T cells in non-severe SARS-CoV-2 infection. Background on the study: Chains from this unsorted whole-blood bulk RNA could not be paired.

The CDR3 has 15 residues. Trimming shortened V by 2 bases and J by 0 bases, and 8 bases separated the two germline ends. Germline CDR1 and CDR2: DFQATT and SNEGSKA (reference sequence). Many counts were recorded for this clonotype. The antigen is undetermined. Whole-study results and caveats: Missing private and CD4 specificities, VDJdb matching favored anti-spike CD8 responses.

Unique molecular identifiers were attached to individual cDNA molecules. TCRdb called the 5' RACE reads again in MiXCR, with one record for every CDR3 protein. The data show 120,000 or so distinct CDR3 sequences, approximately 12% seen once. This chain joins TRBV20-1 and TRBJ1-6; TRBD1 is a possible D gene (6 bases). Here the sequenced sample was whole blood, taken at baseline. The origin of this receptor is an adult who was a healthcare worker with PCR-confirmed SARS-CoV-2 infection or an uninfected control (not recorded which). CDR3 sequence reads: CSARTDSSYNSPLHF. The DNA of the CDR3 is TGCAGTGCTAGAACGGACAGCTCCTATAATTCACCCCTCCACTTT.